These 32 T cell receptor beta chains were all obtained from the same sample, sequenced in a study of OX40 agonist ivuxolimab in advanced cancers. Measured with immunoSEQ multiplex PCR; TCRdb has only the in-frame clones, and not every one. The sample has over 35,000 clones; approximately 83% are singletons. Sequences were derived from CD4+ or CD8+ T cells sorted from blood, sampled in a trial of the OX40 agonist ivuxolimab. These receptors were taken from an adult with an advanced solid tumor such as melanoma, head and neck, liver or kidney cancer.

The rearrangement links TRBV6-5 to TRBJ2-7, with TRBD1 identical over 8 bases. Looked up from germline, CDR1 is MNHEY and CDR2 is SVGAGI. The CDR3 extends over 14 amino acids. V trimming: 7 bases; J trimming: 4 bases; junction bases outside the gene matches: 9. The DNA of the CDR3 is TGTGCCAGCAAACCCCCAGGGGGCTTTTACGAGCAGTACTTC. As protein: CASKPPGGFYEQYF.

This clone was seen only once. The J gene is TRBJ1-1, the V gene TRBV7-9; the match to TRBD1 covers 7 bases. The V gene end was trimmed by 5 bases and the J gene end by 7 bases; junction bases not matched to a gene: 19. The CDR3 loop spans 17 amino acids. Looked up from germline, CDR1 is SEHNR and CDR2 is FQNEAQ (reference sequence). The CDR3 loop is CASSTTDRPHGVVEAFF. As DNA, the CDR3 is TGTGCCAGCAGCACCACGGACAGGCCCCATGGGGTAGTTGAAGCTTTCTTT.

The CDR3 sequence is CASSLSGGAETQYF. Here the CDR3 DNA reads TGTGCCAGCAGCCTGTCGGGGGGGGCAGAGACCCAGTACTTC. V is TRBV11-3 and J is TRBJ2-5; TRBD2 agrees at 8 bases. Trimming took 5 bases from V and 4 from J; bases not matched to a gene: 6. Germline CDR1 reads SGHNT; CDR2 reads YENEEA. The CDR3 is 14 residues long.

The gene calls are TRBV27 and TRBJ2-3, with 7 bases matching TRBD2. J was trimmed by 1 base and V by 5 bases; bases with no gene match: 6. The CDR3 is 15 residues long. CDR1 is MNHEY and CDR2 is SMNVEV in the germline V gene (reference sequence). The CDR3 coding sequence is TGTGCCAGCAGTACGCCTCGGGGGGGCACAGATACGCAGTATTTT. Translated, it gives CASSTPRGGTDTQYF.

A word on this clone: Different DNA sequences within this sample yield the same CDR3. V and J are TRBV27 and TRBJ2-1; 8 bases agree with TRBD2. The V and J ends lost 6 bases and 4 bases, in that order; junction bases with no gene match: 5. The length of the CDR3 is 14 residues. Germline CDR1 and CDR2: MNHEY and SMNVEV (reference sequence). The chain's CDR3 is CASSLLAEYNEQFF. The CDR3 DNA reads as TGTGCCAGCAGCTTACTAGCGGAGTACAATGAGCAGTTCTTC.

CDR3 DNA sequence: TGTGCCAGCAGACCAGCCGGGACTAGCGTTCCCGGGGAGCTGTTTTTT. It codes for CASRPAGTSVPGELFF. The V call is TRBV11-2, the J call TRBJ2-2; 10 bases line up with TRBD2. CDR3 length: 16 amino acids. The V segment lost 6 bases and the J segment 6 bases; nucleotides outside the gene matches: 10. The germline V gene encodes CDR1 SGHAT and CDR2 FQNNGV.

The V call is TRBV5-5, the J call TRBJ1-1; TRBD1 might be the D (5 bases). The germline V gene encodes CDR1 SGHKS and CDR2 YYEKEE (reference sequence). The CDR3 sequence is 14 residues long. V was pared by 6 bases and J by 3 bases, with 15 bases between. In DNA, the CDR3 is TGTGCCAGCAATTTATTTGGGGCGGACACTGAAGCTTTCTTT. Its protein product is CASNLFGADTEAFF.

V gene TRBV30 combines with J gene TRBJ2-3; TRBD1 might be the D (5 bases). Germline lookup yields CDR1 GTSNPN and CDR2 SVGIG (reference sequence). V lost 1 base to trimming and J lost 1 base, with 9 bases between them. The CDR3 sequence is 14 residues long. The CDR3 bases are TGTGCCTGGAGTGAGGGGCTTGGCACAGATACGCAGTATTTT. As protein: CAWSEGLGTDTQYF. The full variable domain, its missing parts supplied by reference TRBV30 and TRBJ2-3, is SQTIHQWPATLVQPVGSPLSLECTVEGTSNPNLYWYRQAAGRGLQLLFYSVGIGQISSEVPQNLSASRPQDRQFILSSKKLLLSDSGFYLCAWSEGLGTDTQYFGPGTRLTVL.

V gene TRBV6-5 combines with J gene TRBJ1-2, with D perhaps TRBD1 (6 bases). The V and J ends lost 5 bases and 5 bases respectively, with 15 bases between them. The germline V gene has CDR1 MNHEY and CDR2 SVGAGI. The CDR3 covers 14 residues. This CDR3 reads CASSPDRRGYGYTF. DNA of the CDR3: TGTGCCAGCAGTCCGGACAGAAGGGGGTATGGCTACACCTTC.

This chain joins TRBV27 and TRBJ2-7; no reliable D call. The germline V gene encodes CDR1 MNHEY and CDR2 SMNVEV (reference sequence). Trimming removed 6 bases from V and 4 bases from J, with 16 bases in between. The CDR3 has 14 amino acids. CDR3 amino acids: CASRPDATPYEQYF. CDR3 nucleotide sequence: TGTGCCAGCAGACCGGACGCTACTCCATACGAGCAGTACTTC.

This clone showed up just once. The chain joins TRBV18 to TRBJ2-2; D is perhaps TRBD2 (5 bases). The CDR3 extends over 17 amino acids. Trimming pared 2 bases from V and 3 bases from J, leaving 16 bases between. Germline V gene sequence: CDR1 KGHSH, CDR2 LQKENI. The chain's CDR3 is CASSPNLARADTGELFF. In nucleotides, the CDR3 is TGTGCCAGCTCACCAAATCTGGCGAGGGCGGACACCGGGGAGCTGTTTTTT.

The CDR3 sequence is CAISSRTGPLEAFF. CDR3 bases: TGTGCCATCAGTAGCAGGACAGGGCCTCTTGAAGCTTTCTTT. This chain links TRBV10-3 with TRBJ1-1; 8 bases align to TRBD1. This CDR3 contains 14 residues. Germline V CDR1 and CDR2: ENHRY, SYGVKD. J gave up 7 bases and V 5 bases, and 9 bases lay outside the gene matches.

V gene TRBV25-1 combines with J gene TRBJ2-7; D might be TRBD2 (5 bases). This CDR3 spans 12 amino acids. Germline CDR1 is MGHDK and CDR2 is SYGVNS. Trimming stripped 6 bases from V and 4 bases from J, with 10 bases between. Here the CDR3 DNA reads TGTGCCAGCAGGGTCGGACTGTACGAGCAGTACTTC. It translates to CASRVGLYEQYF.

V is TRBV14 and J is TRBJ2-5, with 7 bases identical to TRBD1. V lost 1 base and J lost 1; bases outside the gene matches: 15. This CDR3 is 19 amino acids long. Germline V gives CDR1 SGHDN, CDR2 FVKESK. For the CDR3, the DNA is TGTGCCAGCAGCCAAGGTGTCAGAGCACCCGGACAGGTCCAAGAGACCCAGTACTTC. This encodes CASSQGVRAPGQVQETQYF.

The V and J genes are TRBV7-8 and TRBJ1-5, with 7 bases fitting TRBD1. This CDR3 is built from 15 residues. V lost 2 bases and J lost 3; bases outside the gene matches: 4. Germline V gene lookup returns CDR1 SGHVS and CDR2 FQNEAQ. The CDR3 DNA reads TGTGCCAGCAGCTTAAAGGGGGCATCCAATCAGCCCCAGCATTTT. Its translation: CASSLKGASNQPQHF.

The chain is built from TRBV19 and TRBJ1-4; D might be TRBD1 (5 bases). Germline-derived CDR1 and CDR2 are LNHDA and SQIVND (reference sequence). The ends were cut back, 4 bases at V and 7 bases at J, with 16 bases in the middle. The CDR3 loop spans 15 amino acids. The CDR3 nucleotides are TGTGCCAGTAGTACGCCGTGGGGGTCGAGTGAAAAACTGTTTTTT. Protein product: CASSTPWGSSEKLFF. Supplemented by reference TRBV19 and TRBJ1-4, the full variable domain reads DGGITQSPKYLFRKEGQNVTLSCEQNLNHDAMYWYRQDPGQGLRLIYYSQIVNDFQKGDIAEGYSVSREKKESFPLTVTSAQKNPTAFYLCASSTPWGSSEKLFFGSGTQLSVL.

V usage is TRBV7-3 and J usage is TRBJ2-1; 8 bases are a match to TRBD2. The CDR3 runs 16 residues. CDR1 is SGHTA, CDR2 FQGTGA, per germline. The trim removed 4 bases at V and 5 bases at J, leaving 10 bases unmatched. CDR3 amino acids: CASSSLAGRTNNEQFF. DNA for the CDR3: TGTGCCAGCAGCTCCCTAGCGGGCAGAACGAACAATGAGCAGTTCTTC. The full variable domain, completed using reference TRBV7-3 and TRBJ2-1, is GAGVSQTPSNKVTEKGKYVELRCDPISGHTALYWYRQSLGQGPEFLIYFQGTGAADDSGLPNDRFFAVRPEGSVSTLKIQRTERGDSAVYLCASSSLAGRTNNEQFFGPGTRLTVL.

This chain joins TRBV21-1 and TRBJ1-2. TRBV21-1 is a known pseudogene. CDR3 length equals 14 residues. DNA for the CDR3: TGTGCCAGCAGCAAAGTGCCGCAGCCCGATGGCTACACCTTC. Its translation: CASSKVPQPDGYTF.

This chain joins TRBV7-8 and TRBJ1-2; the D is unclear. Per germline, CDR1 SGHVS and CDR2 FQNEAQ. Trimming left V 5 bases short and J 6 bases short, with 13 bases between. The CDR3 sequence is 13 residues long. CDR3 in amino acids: CASSLSGSDGYTF. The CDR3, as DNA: TGTGCCAGCAGCCTATCAGGTTCAGATGGCTACACCTTC.

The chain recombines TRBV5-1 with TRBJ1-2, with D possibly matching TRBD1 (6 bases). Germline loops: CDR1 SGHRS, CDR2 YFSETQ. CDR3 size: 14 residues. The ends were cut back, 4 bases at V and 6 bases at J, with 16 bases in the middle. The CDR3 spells CASSGKQGWDGYTF. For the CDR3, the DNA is TGCGCCAGCAGCGGTAAACAGGGCTGGGATGGCTACACCTTC.

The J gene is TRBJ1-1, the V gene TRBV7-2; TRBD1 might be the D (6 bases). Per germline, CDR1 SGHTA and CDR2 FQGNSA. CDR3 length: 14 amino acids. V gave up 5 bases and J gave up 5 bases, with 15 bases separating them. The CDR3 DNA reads TGTGCCAGCAGCCGAGTAGGGGGGCGGACTGAAGCTTTCTTT. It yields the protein CASSRVGGRTEAFF.

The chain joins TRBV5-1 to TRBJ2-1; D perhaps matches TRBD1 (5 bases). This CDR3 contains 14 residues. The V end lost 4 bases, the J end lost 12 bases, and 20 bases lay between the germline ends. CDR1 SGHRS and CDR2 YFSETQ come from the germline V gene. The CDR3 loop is CASSPPQGPTGQFF. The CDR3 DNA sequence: TGCGCCAGCAGCCCCCCCCAGGGCCCCACGGGGCAGTTCTTC.

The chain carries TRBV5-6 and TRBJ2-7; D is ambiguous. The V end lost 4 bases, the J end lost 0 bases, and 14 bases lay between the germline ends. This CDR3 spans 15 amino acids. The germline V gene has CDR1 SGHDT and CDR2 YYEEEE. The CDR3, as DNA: TGTGCCAGCAGCCCCTGGACGGTCGGCTCCTACGAGCAGTACTTC. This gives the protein CASSPWTVGSYEQYF.

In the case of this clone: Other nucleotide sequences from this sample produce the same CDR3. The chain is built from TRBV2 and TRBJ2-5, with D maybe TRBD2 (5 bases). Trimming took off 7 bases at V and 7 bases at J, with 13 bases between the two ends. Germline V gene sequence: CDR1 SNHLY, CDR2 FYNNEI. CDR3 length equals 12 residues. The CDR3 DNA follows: TGTGCCAGCACCGGCCTGAGCGGGACCCAGTACTTC. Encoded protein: CASTGLSGTQYF.

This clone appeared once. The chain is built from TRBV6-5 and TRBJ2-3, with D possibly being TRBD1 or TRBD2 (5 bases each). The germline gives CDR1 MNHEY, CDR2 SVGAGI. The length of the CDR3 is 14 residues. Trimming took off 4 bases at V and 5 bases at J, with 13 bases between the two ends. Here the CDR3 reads CASSWGTPGDTQYF. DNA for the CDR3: TGTGCCAGCAGTTGGGGGACCCCGGGAGATACGCAGTATTTT.

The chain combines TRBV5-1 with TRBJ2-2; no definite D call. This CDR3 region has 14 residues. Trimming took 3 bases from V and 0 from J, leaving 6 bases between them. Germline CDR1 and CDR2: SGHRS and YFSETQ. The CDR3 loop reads CASSSHTNTGELFF. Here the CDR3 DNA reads TGCGCCAGCAGCTCGCATACGAACACCGGGGAGCTGTTTTTT.

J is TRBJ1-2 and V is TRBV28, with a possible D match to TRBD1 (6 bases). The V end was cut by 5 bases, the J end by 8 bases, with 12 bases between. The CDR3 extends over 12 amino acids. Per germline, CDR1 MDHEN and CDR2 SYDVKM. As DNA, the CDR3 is TGTGCCAGCAGTCTGGGGACACTCGGCTACACCTTC. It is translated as CASSLGTLGYTF.

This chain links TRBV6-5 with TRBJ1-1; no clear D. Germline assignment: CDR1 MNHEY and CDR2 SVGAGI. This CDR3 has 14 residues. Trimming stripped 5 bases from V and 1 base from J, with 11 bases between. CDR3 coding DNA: TGTGCCAGCAGTGGGAGAGGCCCGAACACTGAAGCTTTCTTT. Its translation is CASSGRGPNTEAFF.

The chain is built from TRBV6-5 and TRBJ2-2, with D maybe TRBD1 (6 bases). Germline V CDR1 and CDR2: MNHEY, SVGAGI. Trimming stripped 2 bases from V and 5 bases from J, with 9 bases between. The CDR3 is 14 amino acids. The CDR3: CASSYTGTTGELFF. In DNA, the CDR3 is TGTGCCAGCAGTTACACAGGGACGACCGGGGAGCTGTTTTTT.

The CDR3 DNA reads TGTGCCACCAGAGAAGCCGGGACAGGGGGCAAAAACATTCAGTACTTC. Translating gives CATREAGTGGKNIQYF. The chain combines TRBV15 with TRBJ2-4, with 11 bases that match TRBD1. The CDR3 spans 16 residues. The germline CDR1 and CDR2 sequences are LNHNV and YYDKDF (reference sequence). V was pared by 6 bases and J by 3 bases, with 7 bases of the junction left unmatched.

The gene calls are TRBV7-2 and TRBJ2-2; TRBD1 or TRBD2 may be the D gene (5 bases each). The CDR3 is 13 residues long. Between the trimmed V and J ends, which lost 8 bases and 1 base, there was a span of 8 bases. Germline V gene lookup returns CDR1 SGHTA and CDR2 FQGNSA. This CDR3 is CASGTGNTGELFF. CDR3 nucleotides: TGTGCCAGCGGGACGGGGAACACCGGGGAGCTGTTTTTT.

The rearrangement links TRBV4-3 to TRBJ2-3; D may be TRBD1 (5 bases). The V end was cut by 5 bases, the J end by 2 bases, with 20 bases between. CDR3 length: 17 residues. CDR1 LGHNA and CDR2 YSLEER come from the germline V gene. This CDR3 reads CASSKVLPRGHTDTQYF. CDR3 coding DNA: TGCGCCAGCAGCAAGGTCCTGCCGCGAGGACACACAGATACGCAGTATTTT.